The clone carrying this T cell receptor beta chain was picked up a small number of times. Antigen: not known. Germline CDR1 LNHDA, CDR2 SQIVND (reference sequence). V lost 5 bases to trimming and J lost 0 bases, with 11 bases between them. This CDR3 is 15 amino acids long. The sample comes from a study of T cell responses to AZD1222 COVID-19 vaccine. Whole-study results and caveats: The repertoires were collected only after the peak T cell response. Clonal diversity was possibly underestimated; the donors were predominantly white British and more often female.

Data came from immunoSEQ multiplex PCR; TCRdb stores just in-frame clones and leaves some out. This sample carries approximately 180,000 clones, over 80% of them seen once, and the ten largest clones take 10%. Sequenced here: peripheral blood, sampled on day 0 of AZD1222 vaccination. The genes are TRBV19 and TRBJ1-5; unclear D gene. The TCR comes from an adult in good health. CDR3 loop: CASSPDGYSNQPQHF. DNA for the CDR3: TGTGCCAGTAGTCCGGACGGGTATAGCAATCAGCCCCAGCATTTT. The entire variable domain, with the rest obtained from reference TRBV19 and TRBJ1-5, is as follows: DGGITQSPKYLFRKEGQNVTLSCEQNLNHDAMYWYRQDPGQGLRLIYYSQIVNDFQKGDIAEGYSVSREKKESFPLTVTSAQKNPTAFYLCASSPDGYSNQPQHFGDGTRLSIL.